This is a list of T cell receptor beta chains from one sample in a study of T cells in Graves' hyperthyroidism and ophthalmopathy. TCRdb independently ran MiXCR on the multiplex PCR reads; one entry per CDR3 protein. The sample records about 360,000 distinct CDR3 sequences, about 13% being singletons. Sequencing was carried out using blood. These receptors all come from a woman aged 18-30 years with Graves' hyperthyroidism. The CDR3 runs from the conserved cysteine through the conserved F or W. The D gene is left open where the match is weak. Only some rows state a clone size, as once, few, many or a class for expanded clones.

V	J	size	D	CDR3	DNA
TRBV18	TRBJ1-1	many	NA	CASSPTPGFEAFF	TGTGCCAGCTCACCAACGCCCGGCTTTGAAGCTTTCTTT
TRBV28	TRBJ1-2	many	TRBD1	CASTSAGGQGDGGYTF	TGTGCCAGCACCTCCGCCGGGGGACAGGGGGACGGTGGCTACACCTTC
TRBV12-3/TRBV12-4	TRBJ1-6	many	TRBD1	CASSLQGAGSPLHF	TGTGCCAGCAGCCTCCAGGGGGCAGGTTCACCCCTCCACTTT
TRBV15	TRBJ1-4	many	TRBD1	CATSAPGQSNEKLFF	TGTGCCACCAGCGCTCCGGGACAGTCTAATGAAAAACTGTTTTTT
TRBV5-1	TRBJ2-1	many	TRBD2	CASSLPGLAGGYNEQFF	TGCGCCAGCAGCCTACCGGGACTAGCGGGGGGTTACAATGAGCAGTTCTTC
TRBV5-1	TRBJ2-1	many	TRBD2	CASSPRTPYGEGQFF	TGCGCCAGCAGCCCCCGGACTCCGTACGGGGAGGGGCAGTTCTTC
TRBV11-1	TRBJ1-4	many	NA	CASSHGLGYSTNEKLFF	TGTGCCAGCAGCCATGGACTCGGGTATTCGACTAATGAAAAACTGTTTTTT
TRBV28	TRBJ2-5	many	NA	CASSLDSPQETQYF	TGTGCCAGCAGTTTGGACAGTCCCCAAGAGACCCAGTACTTC
TRBV7-2	TRBJ2-2	many	NA	CASEQGPNTGELFF	TGTGCCAGCGAGCAGGGACCGAACACCGGGGAGCTGTTTTTT
TRBV29-1	TRBJ1-2	NA	NA	CSVAVGRGYTF	TGCAGCGTTGCCGTAGGGAGAGGCTACACCTTC
TRBV7-9	TRBJ2-7	many	NA	CASRSTGRDYEQYF	TGTGCCAGCAGATCGACAGGGCGGGACTACGAGCAGTACTTC
TRBV20-1	TRBJ2-1	many	NA	CSAVTRRGKNEQFF	TGCAGTGCTGTAACTAGGAGGGGTAAAAATGAGCAGTTCTTC
TRBV5-1	TRBJ2-3	few	TRBD2	CASRGLAGGPLADTQYF	TGCGCCAGCAGGGGACTAGCGGGGGGGCCTTTGGCAGATACGCAGTATTTT
TRBV15	TRBJ1-4	many	NA	CATRRGAGPTNEKLFF	TGTGCCACCAGGAGAGGTGCGGGACCAACTAATGAAAAACTGTTTTTT
TRBV6-5	TRBJ1-2	many	TRBD1	CASSYSGTGGNYGYTF	TGTGCCAGCAGTTACTCAGGGACAGGGGGCAACTATGGCTACACCTTC
TRBV10-2	TRBJ2-7	many	TRBD2	CASFRKSRGVHEQYF	TGCGCCAGCTTCCGTAAGTCCCGGGGGGTACACGAGCAGTACTTC
TRBV15	TRBJ1-3	many	NA	CATSPSPGSSGNTIYF	TGTGCCACCAGCCCTTCCCCGGGCTCCTCTGGAAACACCATATATTTT
TRBV12-3/TRBV12-4	TRBJ2-7	NA	NA	CASSFYRGYEQYF	TGTGCCAGCAGTTTTTATCGGGGGTACGAGCAGTACTTC
TRBV10-3	TRBJ2-3	few	NA	CAIRQPGLEAADTQYF	TGTGCCATCAGGCAGCCAGGGCTAGAAGCAGCAGATACGCAGTATTTT
TRBV5-1	TRBJ2-6	few	TRBD1	CASSQGAASGANVLTF	TGCGCCAGCAGCCAGGGGGCCGCCTCTGGGGCCAACGTCCTGACTTTC
TRBV7-3	TRBJ2-6	many	NA	CASSSPLRSGANVLTF	TGTGCCAGCAGCTCACCCCTCCGCTCTGGGGCCAACGTCCTGACTTTC
TRBV10-3	TRBJ1-5	few	NA	CAISESDSEGVSNQPQHF	TGTGCCATCAGTGAGTCCGATTCCGAGGGTGTCAGCAATCAGCCCCAGCATTTT
TRBV5-1	TRBJ2-2	many	TRBD1	CASSLGQRSAGELFF	TGCGCCAGCAGCCTGGGACAGCGGAGCGCCGGGGAGCTGTTTTTT
TRBV20-1	TRBJ2-2	few	TRBD1	CSAVPGQGANTGELFF	TGCAGTGCAGTGCCGGGACAGGGGGCGAACACCGGGGAGCTGTTTTTT
TRBV6-5	TRBJ1-2	many	TRBD1	CASSYNRDRGSNYGYTF	TGTGCCAGCAGTTACAATCGGGACAGGGGATCTAACTATGGCTACACCTTC
TRBV10-3	TRBJ1-3	NA	NA	CAIRRELTGGNTIYF	TGTGCCATCAGGAGGGAGCTCACGGGGGGAAACACCATATATTTT
TRBV27	TRBJ2-3	many	NA	CASSFFITDTQYF	TGTGCCAGCAGTTTCTTTATCACAGATACGCAGTATTTT
TRBV7-6	TRBJ2-5	many	NA	CASSFGPLRETQYF	TGTGCCAGCAGCTTTGGACCACTTCGAGAGACCCAGTACTTC
TRBV6-1	TRBJ2-2	many	NA	CASSQHSANTGELFF	TGTGCCAGCAGTCAGCACAGCGCGAACACCGGGGAGCTGTTTTTT
TRBV20-1	TRBJ1-3	NA	NA	CSARDPSRGAFSGNTIYF	TGCAGTGCTAGGGATCCCTCGCGAGGGGCCTTCTCTGGAAACACCATATATTTT
TRBV19	TRBJ2-7	many	NA	CASSISARAGQQYF	TGTGCCAGTAGTATATCGGCACGTGCTGGCCAGCAGTACTTC
TRBV27	TRBJ2-1	many	NA	CASSLWRGTYNEQFF	TGTGCCAGCAGTTTATGGCGGGGTACCTACAATGAGCAGTTCTTC
TRBV5-6	TRBJ2-7	many	NA	CASSLRGSREQYF	TGTGCCAGCAGCTTGAGGGGATCTCGGGAGCAGTACTTC
TRBV7-3	TRBJ2-1	many	TRBD2	CASSMVAGPNEQFF	TGTGCCAGCAGTATGGTAGCGGGGCCCAATGAGCAGTTCTTC
TRBV28	TRBJ2-5	many	NA	CASSTISLGDPQYF	TGTGCCAGCAGTACGATCTCCTTGGGGGACCCCCAGTACTTC
TRBV3-1	TRBJ2-7	NA	NA	CASSQVRIGEQYF	TGTGCCAGCAGCCAAGTACGGATTGGTGAGCAGTACTTC
TRBV5-1	TRBJ1-2	few	NA	CASSLDPGVYGYTF	TGCGCCAGCAGCTTGGATCCAGGGGTCTATGGCTACACCTTC
TRBV12-3/TRBV12-4	TRBJ2-5	NA	TRBD1	CASSFELLGQGRKTQYF	TGTGCCAGCAGTTTTGAACTCCTTGGACAGGGGAGGAAGACCCAGTACTTC
TRBV19	TRBJ2-3	NA	TRBD1	CASSTRGQGGTDTQYF	TGTGCCAGTAGTACCCGCGGACAGGGGGGCACAGATACGCAGTATTTT
TRBV20-1	TRBJ2-7	NA	NA	CSARNAGSSSYEQYF	TGCAGTGCTAGGAATGCAGGTTCCAGCTCCTACGAGCAGTACTTC
TRBV20-1	TRBJ1-2	NA	TRBD1	CSARESGTGLGYGYTF	TGCAGTGCTAGAGAATCCGGGACAGGGTTGGGCTATGGCTACACCTTC
TRBV5-1	TRBJ2-2	many	NA	CASSPDSNTGELFF	TGCGCCAGCAGCCCCGACAGCAACACCGGGGAGCTGTTTTTT
TRBV20-1	TRBJ1-2	NA	TRBD1	CSARTPDRAEGGYTF	TGCAGTGCTAGAACTCCGGACAGGGCAGAGGGTGGCTACACCTTC
TRBV9	TRBJ2-1	NA	NA	CASSGDGISPYNEQFF	TGTGCCAGCAGCGGAGATGGTATTAGTCCGTACAATGAGCAGTTCTTC
TRBV7-2	TRBJ2-7	many	TRBD1	CASSLYRTGGYEQYF	TGTGCCAGCAGCTTATATCGAACAGGGGGCTACGAGCAGTACTTC
TRBV11-1	TRBJ2-2	many	TRBD1	CASSSQGGIGAGELFF	TGTGCCAGCAGCTCACAGGGGGGTATCGGCGCCGGGGAGCTGTTTTTT
TRBV5-5	TRBJ1-4	many	NA	CASSSQVRSGEKLFF	TGTGCCAGCAGCTCACAGGTTCGGTCGGGGGAAAAACTGTTTTTT
TRBV12-3/TRBV12-4	TRBJ2-5	many	NA	CASSLDRPSVMAQYF	TGTGCCAGCAGTTTGGACAGACCCTCGGTTATGGCCCAGTACTTC